This is a list of T cell receptor beta chains from one sample in a study of vaccination and CD4 T cells after COVID-19. One entry per CDR3 protein, called by TCRdb with MiXCR from the PCR reads. The sample records several thousand distinct CDR3 sequences, about 30% being singletons. No antigen has been assigned to these receptors. The sequenced sample was cultured CD4+ T cells from blood. The source of these receptors is a human donor with COVID-19. The CDR3 runs from the conserved cysteine through the conserved F or W. A D gene is named only where the DNA matches it firmly.

D gene: TRBD1; J gene: TRBJ1-2; V gene: TRBV20-1; CDR3 protein: CSASGTGYGYTF
D gene: NA; J gene: TRBJ1-1; V gene: TRBV27; CDR3 protein: CASMRMGGAEAFF
D gene: NA; J gene: TRBJ1-1; V gene: TRBV12-5; CDR3 protein: CASGLGPPGALRTEAFF
D gene: TRBD1; J gene: TRBJ1-2; V gene: TRBV4-1; CDR3 protein: CASSPLETGFDGYTF
D gene: NA; J gene: TRBJ1-6; V gene: TRBV11-3; CDR3 protein: CASSLASSYNSPLHF
D gene: TRBD2; J gene: TRBJ2-3; V gene: TRBV7-3; CDR3 protein: CASSQSGGSTDTQYF
D gene: NA; J gene: TRBJ1-5; V gene: TRBV7-2; CDR3 protein: CASTLWGIGNQPQHF
D gene: TRBD1; J gene: TRBJ1-1; V gene: TRBV5-1; CDR3 protein: CASSVSGGDTEAFF
D gene: NA; J gene: TRBJ1-2; V gene: TRBV6-1; CDR3 protein: CASSDLGAWHGYTF
D gene: NA; J gene: TRBJ1-1; V gene: TRBV7-9; CDR3 protein: CASSLAARNTEAFF
D gene: TRBD1; J gene: TRBJ2-1; V gene: TRBV18; CDR3 protein: CASSTGQGAYNEQFF
D gene: NA; J gene: TRBJ1-2; V gene: TRBV11-3; CDR3 protein: CASSLGLGRDSAGYTF
D gene: NA; J gene: TRBJ2-1; V gene: TRBV5-5; CDR3 protein: CASSQSQGQWGNEQFF
D gene: NA; J gene: TRBJ1-1; V gene: TRBV6-4; CDR3 protein: CASSERWNTEAFF
D gene: NA; J gene: TRBJ1-2; V gene: TRBV7-9; CDR3 protein: CASSLGFVYTF
D gene: NA; J gene: TRBJ2-7; V gene: TRBV3-1; CDR3 protein: CASSQNTYEQYF
D gene: TRBD1; J gene: TRBJ1-5; V gene: TRBV6-1; CDR3 protein: CAGTGLLDRYQPQHF
D gene: NA; J gene: TRBJ1-6; V gene: TRBV19; CDR3 protein: CASSIEGNNSPLHF
D gene: TRBD1; J gene: TRBJ2-5; V gene: TRBV5-6; CDR3 protein: CASSWDRGWETQYF
D gene: TRBD1; J gene: TRBJ1-4; V gene: TRBV7-2; CDR3 protein: CATGTGGEKLFF
D gene: NA; J gene: TRBJ1-2; V gene: TRBV28; CDR3 protein: CASSLEWGRPWHTF
D gene: NA; J gene: TRBJ1-1; V gene: TRBV12-3/TRBV12-4; CDR3 protein: CASSLPAGTNTEAFF
D gene: NA; J gene: TRBJ2-7; V gene: TRBV20-1; CDR3 protein: CSARDSRRSSYEQYF
D gene: TRBD1; J gene: TRBJ2-1; V gene: TRBV5-1; CDR3 protein: CASSTTGAHNEQFF
D gene: TRBD2; J gene: TRBJ2-5; V gene: TRBV20-1; CDR3 protein: CSARDYQRGSQETQYF
D gene: TRBD1; J gene: TRBJ1-1; V gene: TRBV7-2; CDR3 protein: CASSLFWRQGAKNTEAFF
D gene: TRBD1; J gene: TRBJ1-5; V gene: TRBV19; CDR3 protein: CATVEQGAPNQPQHF
D gene: TRBD1; J gene: TRBJ1-2; V gene: TRBV5-1; CDR3 protein: CASSLASGGDGYTF
D gene: NA; J gene: TRBJ1-1; V gene: TRBV9; CDR3 protein: CASSVSPGRGDTEAFF
D gene: NA; J gene: TRBJ2-3; V gene: TRBV21-1; CDR3 protein: CASTIPGQSPDTQYF
D gene: NA; J gene: TRBJ1-1; V gene: TRBV29-1; CDR3 protein: CSALPLNTEAFF
D gene: NA; J gene: TRBJ1-5; V gene: TRBV30; CDR3 protein: CAWSGGQPQHF
D gene: NA; J gene: TRBJ2-5; V gene: TRBV21-1; CDR3 protein: CASSKYRVPQETQYF
D gene: NA; J gene: TRBJ2-2; V gene: TRBV19; CDR3 protein: CASGGKTNTGELFF
D gene: NA; J gene: TRBJ2-3; V gene: TRBV11-2; CDR3 protein: CASSLGQGSFTDTQYF
D gene: NA; J gene: TRBJ1-1; V gene: TRBV28; CDR3 protein: CASTSGTKAFF
D gene: NA; J gene: TRBJ1-1; V gene: TRBV6-4; CDR3 protein: CASSDLGTGNTEAFF
D gene: TRBD2; J gene: TRBJ2-7; V gene: TRBV9; CDR3 protein: CASSVGSGGAYEQYF
D gene: NA; J gene: TRBJ2-7; V gene: TRBV11-3; CDR3 protein: CASNGFWYEQYF
D gene: TRBD1; J gene: TRBJ1-4; V gene: TRBV6-1; CDR3 protein: CASRSQGYEKLFF
D gene: TRBD1; J gene: TRBJ2-1; V gene: TRBV4-1; CDR3 protein: CASSLRTGGIHNEQFF
D gene: NA; J gene: TRBJ2-1; V gene: TRBV19; CDR3 protein: CASSISAVDEQFF
D gene: TRBD1; J gene: TRBJ1-5; V gene: TRBV5-6; CDR3 protein: CASSFGTANQPQHF
D gene: TRBD1; J gene: TRBJ1-1; V gene: TRBV7-9; CDR3 protein: CASSDAYRGEAFF
D gene: TRBD1; J gene: TRBJ2-7; V gene: TRBV5-4; CDR3 protein: CASSWTGSSYEQYF
D gene: NA; J gene: TRBJ2-3; V gene: TRBV7-2; CDR3 protein: CASSSYSGTQYF
D gene: NA; J gene: TRBJ2-4; V gene: TRBV20-1; CDR3 protein: CSAALLGTIIAKNIQYF
D gene: NA; J gene: TRBJ2-1; V gene: TRBV20-1; CDR3 protein: CSASPSGNEQFF
D gene: NA; J gene: TRBJ1-2; V gene: TRBV30; CDR3 protein: CAWSQPIGLLGRSGGYTF
D gene: NA; J gene: TRBJ1-1; V gene: TRBV27; CDR3 protein: CASSLKASRGVEAFF
D gene: NA; J gene: TRBJ2-5; V gene: TRBV20-1; CDR3 protein: CSATVGAGNQETQYF
D gene: NA; J gene: TRBJ2-3; V gene: TRBV20-1; CDR3 protein: CSARRTEPTDTQYF
D gene: TRBD1; J gene: TRBJ2-1; V gene: TRBV6-1; CDR3 protein: CASSRQGTYNEQFF
D gene: TRBD1; J gene: TRBJ2-3; V gene: TRBV20-1; CDR3 protein: CSASPPGQGAADTQYF
D gene: TRBD1; J gene: TRBJ1-5; V gene: TRBV9; CDR3 protein: CASSASGTDNQPQHF
D gene: TRBD1; J gene: TRBJ1-2; V gene: TRBV5-4; CDR3 protein: CASSPGQVGYGYTF
D gene: NA; J gene: TRBJ2-5; V gene: TRBV20-1; CDR3 protein: CSATRGAGQETQYF